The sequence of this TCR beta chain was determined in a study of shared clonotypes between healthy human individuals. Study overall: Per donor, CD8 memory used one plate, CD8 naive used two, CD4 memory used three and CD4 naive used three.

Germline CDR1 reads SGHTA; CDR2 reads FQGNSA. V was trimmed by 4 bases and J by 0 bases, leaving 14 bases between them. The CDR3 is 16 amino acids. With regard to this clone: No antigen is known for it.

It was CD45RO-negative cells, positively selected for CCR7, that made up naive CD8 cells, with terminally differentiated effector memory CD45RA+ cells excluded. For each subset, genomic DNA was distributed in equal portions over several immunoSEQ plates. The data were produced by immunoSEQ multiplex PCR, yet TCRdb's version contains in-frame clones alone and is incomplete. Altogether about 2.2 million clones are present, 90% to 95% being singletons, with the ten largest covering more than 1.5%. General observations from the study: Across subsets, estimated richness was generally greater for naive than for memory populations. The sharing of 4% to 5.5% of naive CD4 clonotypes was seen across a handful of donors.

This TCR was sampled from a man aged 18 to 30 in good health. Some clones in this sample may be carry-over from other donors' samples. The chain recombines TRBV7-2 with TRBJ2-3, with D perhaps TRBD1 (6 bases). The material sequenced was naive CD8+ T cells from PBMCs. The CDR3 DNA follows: TGTGCCAGCAGCTCCGTAGGGGGTCCTAGCACAGATACGCAGTATTTT. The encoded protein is CASSSVGGPSTDTQYF.